The entry below gives a single TCR beta chain sequence along with its context. The antigen is undetermined. Every sample yielded at least 6.5 million isolated PBMCs. This sample is drawn from a study of blood T cells in healthy people across ages. Findings and caveats of the study: Higher diversity, along with more naive CD4+ cells, distinguished long-lived donors from aged donors. Age brought a roughly linear fall in TCR beta diversity measured per million T cells.

Germline assignment: CDR1 SGHTA and CDR2 FQGNSA. V lost 6 bases and J lost 7, with 27 bases in between. The CDR3 consists of 17 residues. Together with a sample-barcoded 5' primer, a J-beta primer mix was included in a second PCR lasting about 6 to 11 cycles. TCRdb fed the 5' RACE reads into MiXCR, producing one record per CDR3 protein. The sample contains 890,000 or so distinct CDR3 sequences, 60% to 80% of which appear only once. This clonotype was sampled from a man aged 25-45 years in good health. Sequencing used blood. This chain links TRBV7-2 with TRBJ2-5, with a possible D match to TRBD1 (6 bases). CDR3 sequence reads: CASSDKKPGQKSGTQYF. CDR3 sequence (DNA): TGTGCCAGCAGTGACAAAAAACCGGGACAAAAATCAGGGACCCAGTACTTC.